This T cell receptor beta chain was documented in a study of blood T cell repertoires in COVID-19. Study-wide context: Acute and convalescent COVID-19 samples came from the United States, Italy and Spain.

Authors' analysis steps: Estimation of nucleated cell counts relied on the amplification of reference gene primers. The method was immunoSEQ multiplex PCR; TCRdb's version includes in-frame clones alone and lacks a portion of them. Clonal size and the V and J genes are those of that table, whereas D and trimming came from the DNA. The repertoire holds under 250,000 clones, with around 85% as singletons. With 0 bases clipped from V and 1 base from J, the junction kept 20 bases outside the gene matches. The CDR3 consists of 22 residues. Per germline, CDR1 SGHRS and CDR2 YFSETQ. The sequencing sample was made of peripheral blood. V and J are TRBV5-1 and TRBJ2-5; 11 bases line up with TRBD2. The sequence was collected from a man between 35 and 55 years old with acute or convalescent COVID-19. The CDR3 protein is CASSLGIAGPTSGVGSQETQYF. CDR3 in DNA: TGCGCCAGCAGCTTGGGAATCGCCGGGCCGACTAGCGGGGTAGGGAGCCAAGAGACCCAGTACTTC.